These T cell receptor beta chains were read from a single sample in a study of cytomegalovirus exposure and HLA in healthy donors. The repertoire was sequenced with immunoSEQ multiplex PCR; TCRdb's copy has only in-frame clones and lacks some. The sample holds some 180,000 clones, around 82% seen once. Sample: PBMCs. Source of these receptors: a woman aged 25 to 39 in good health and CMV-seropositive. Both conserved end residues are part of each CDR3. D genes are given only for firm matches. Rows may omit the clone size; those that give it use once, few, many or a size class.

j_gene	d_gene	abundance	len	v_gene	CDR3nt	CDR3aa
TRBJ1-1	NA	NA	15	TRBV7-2	TGTGCCAGCAGCCCCTTGGGGCAGGGTTACACTGAAGCTTTCTTT	CASSPLGQGYTEAFF
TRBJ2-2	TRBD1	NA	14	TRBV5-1	TGCGCCAGCAGCTTCACAGGGGGCCCCGGGGAGCTGTTTTTT	CASSFTGGPGELFF
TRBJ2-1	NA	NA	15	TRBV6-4	TGTGCCAGCAGTGCTGAACTAGCCGCCAACAATGAGCAGTTCTTC	CASSAELAANNEQFF
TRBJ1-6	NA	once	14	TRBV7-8	TGTGCCAGCAGCTTATCGACAGCTTATTCACCCCTCCACTTT	CASSLSTAYSPLHF
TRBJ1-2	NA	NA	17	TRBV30	TGTGCCTGGAGCGGGGGGGCCCACACAGAGACTAACTATGGCTACACCTTC	CAWSGGAHTETNYGYTF
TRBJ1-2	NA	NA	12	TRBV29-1	TGCAGCGTTGTACCCGGGGGGGGTGGCTACACCTTC	CSVVPGGGGYTF
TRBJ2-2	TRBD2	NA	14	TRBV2	TGTGCCAGCAGTCCTCTAGCGGGGACTGGGGAGCTGTTTTTT	CASSPLAGTGELFF
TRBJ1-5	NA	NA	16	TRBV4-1	TGCGCCAGCAGCCAAGTGGGGGAGGCGAGCAATCAGCCCCAGCATTTT	CASSQVGEASNQPQHF
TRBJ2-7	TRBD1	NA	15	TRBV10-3	TGTGCCATCAGTGAGTCTAGGGGACAGACCTACGAGCAGTACTTC	CAISESRGQTYEQYF
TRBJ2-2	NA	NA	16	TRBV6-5	TGTGCCAGCAGTTACGCCCCTAGCGTGGTCACCGGGGAGCTGTTTTTT	CASSYAPSVVTGELFF
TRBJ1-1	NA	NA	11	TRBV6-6	TGTGCCAGCAGTTATCTATATGAAGCTTTCTTT	CASSYLYEAFF
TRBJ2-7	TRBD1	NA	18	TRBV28	TGTGCCAGCAGTTTAAGGTTACAACCGGGACAGGGGGCTCGGGAGCAGTACTTC	CASSLRLQPGQGAREQYF
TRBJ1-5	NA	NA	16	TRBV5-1	TGCGCCAGCAGCTTTCCAGAGGAAGGGGGCAATCAGCCCCAGCATTTT	CASSFPEEGGNQPQHF
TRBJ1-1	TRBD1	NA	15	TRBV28	TGTGCCAGCAGGCCCGGACAGGGGGCAAAAACTGAAGCTTTCTTT	CASRPGQGAKTEAFF
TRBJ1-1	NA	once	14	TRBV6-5	TGTGCCAGCAGTTTCCGGACAGAGAACACTGAAGCTTTCTTT	CASSFRTENTEAFF
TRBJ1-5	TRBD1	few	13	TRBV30	TGTGCCTGGAGTGTTCAGGGGGTTCAGCCCCAGCATTTT	CAWSVQGVQPQHF
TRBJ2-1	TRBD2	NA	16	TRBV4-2	TGTGCCAGCAGCCAAGATAAGGCTAGCGGGAGGAATGAGCAGTTCTTC	CASSQDKASGRNEQFF
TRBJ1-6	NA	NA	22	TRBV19	TGTGCCAGTAGTATCCTTAGAATTATCCCCCGAGCCAACGGCTCCTATAATTCACCCCTCCACTTT	CASSILRIIPRANGSYNSPLHF
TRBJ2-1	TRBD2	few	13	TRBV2	TGTGCCAGCGGACGGACTAGCCCCAATGAGCAGTTCTTC	CASGRTSPNEQFF
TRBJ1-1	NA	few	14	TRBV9	TGTGCCAGCAGCGTAGCCCCCGTCGGGGGTGAAGCTTTCTTT	CASSVAPVGGEAFF
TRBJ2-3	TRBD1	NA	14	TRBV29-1	TGCAGCGTTGGAGAGGGGGCAAACACAGATACGCAGTATTTT	CSVGEGANTDTQYF
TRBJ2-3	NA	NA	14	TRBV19	TGTGCCAGTAGTATAGCCAGGGGCGCAGATACGCAGTATTTT	CASSIARGADTQYF
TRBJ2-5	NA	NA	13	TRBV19	TGTGCCAGTAGTATTTATCTGGCAGAGACCCAGTACTTC	CASSIYLAETQYF
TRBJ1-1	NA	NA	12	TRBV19	TGTGCCAGTAGACTAAAGAACACTGAAGCTTTCTTT	CASRLKNTEAFF
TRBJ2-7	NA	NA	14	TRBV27	TGTGCCAGCAGTACCCGAGACAGGTCCTACGAGCAGTACTTC	CASSTRDRSYEQYF
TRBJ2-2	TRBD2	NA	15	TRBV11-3	TGTGCCAGCAGCCCCCGACTAGCGGGTGTCGGGGAGCTGTTTTTT	CASSPRLAGVGELFF
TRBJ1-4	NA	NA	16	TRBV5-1	TGCGCCAGCAGCTTGGGAAACCAGGGCGTCGGAGAAAAACTGTTTTTT	CASSLGNQGVGEKLFF
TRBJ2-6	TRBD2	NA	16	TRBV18	TGTGCCAGCTCACTCCCATACGGGGGGGAGGACAACGTCCTGACTTTC	CASSLPYGGEDNVLTF
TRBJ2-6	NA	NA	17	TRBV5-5	TGTGCCAGCAGCTTGGTAGCAACCATCTCTGGGGCCAACGTCCTGACTTTC	CASSLVATISGANVLTF
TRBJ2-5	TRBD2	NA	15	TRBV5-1	TGCGCCAGCAGCTTGAGCGCGGGGGGGCTAGAGACCCAGTACTTC	CASSLSAGGLETQYF
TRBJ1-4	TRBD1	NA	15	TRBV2	TGTGCCAGCAGGGGGAGGGGGACAGGGGGCGAAAAACTGTTTTTT	CASRGRGTGGEKLFF
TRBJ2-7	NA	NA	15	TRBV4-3	TGCGCCAGCAGCCAAGGTTTAGCGGATACCTACGAGCAGTACTTC	CASSQGLADTYEQYF
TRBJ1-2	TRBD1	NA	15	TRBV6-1	TGTGCCAGCAGAAACCGGGACAGGGGGCGATATGGCTACACCTTC	CASRNRDRGRYGYTF
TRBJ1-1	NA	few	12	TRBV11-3	TGTGCCAGCAGCGAGATGAACACTGAAGCTTTCTTT	CASSEMNTEAFF
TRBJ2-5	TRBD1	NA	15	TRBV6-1	TGTGCCAGCAGTCATACCCACAGGGGACAAGAGACCCAGTACTTC	CASSHTHRGQETQYF
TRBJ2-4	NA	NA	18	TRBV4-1	TGCGCCAGCAGCCAATTCAAGGGGCCTCAGCTAGCCAAAAACATTCAGTACTTC	CASSQFKGPQLAKNIQYF
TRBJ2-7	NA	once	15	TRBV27	TGTGCCAGCAGTTTATCCGCAGGGATATACTACGAGCAGTACTTC	CASSLSAGIYYEQYF
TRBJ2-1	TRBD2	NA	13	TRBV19	TGTGCCAGTACCGCGGGAGGAAGGGGTGAGCAGTTCTTC	CASTAGGRGEQFF
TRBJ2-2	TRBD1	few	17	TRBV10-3	TGTGCCATCAGTGACGCGCCGGGACAGGGGGTCACCGGGGAGCTGTTTTTT	CAISDAPGQGVTGELFF
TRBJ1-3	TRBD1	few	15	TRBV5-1	TGCGCCAGCAGCTTGGCGGCAGGGGGCGGAAACACCATATATTTT	CASSLAAGGGNTIYF
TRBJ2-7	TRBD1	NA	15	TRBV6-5	TGTGCCAGCAGAAAGGCGACAGGGGGAGGGTACGAGCAGTACTTC	CASRKATGGGYEQYF
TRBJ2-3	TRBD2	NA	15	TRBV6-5	TGTGCCAGCAGCCGGACTAGCGGGAGTCCAGATACGCAGTATTTT	CASSRTSGSPDTQYF
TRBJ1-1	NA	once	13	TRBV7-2	TGTGCCAGCAGCTTAAATGAGTTCACTGAAGCTTTCTTT	CASSLNEFTEAFF
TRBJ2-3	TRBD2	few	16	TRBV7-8	TGTGCCAGCAGCTTGGGGACTACATTGAGCACAGATACGCAGTATTTT	CASSLGTTLSTDTQYF
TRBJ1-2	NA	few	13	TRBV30	TGTGCCTGGAGTGTAACAGGGCGAAGAGGCTACACCTTC	CAWSVTGRRGYTF
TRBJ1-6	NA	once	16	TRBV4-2	TGTGCCAGCAGCCAAGATCTGGGTACTGGCGGTTCACCCCTCCACTTT	CASSQDLGTGGSPLHF
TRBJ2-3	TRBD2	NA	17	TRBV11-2	TGTGCCAGCAGCTTAATAGCGGGGGCCCTCCTCACAGATACGCAGTATTTT	CASSLIAGALLTDTQYF